The 29 T cell receptor beta chains given below trace back to one sample, sequenced in a study of cytomegalovirus exposure and HLA in healthy donors (dated by TCRdb to about 2017). Libraries were built with the immunoSEQ multiplex PCR assay. The multiplex PCR relied on a mix of 60 forward primers for TCR Vbeta segments and 13 reverse primers for TCR Jbeta segments. TCRdb holds this immuneACCESS table with in-frame rearrangements only. Some clones are missing; in checked studies, unresolved V genes explain under half, and the rest has no known cause. The sample's table covers 70,000 or so clones. The top ten clones comprise about 0.83% of the sample. Sequences were obtained from PBMCs. These receptors all stem from a boy aged 10-17 years in good health and CMV-seronegative.

The chain combines TRBV7-8 with TRBJ1-5, with 7 bases lining up with TRBD1. The V gene end was trimmed by 5 bases and the J gene end by 2 bases; junction bases not matched to a gene: 3. The CDR3 length is 14 residues. CDR1 is SGHVS and CDR2 is FQNEAQ in the germline V gene. CDR3 in DNA: TGTGCCAGCAGCCTAACAGGGGGCAATCAGCCCCAGCATTTT. Encoded protein: CASSLTGGNQPQHF.

This rearrangement joins TRBV4-1 to TRBJ2-5, with 7 bases that match TRBD2. The germline CDR1 and CDR2 sequences are MGHRA and YSYEKL. V was clipped by 3 bases and J by 5 bases; unmatched bases: 3. CDR3 size: 13 residues. In DNA, the CDR3 is TGCGCCAGCAGCCAGGGACTATTGGAGACCCAGTACTTC. This gives the protein CASSQGLLETQYF.

The V and J genes are TRBV27 and TRBJ2-1, with 7 positions matching TRBD1. V was clipped by 4 bases and J by 8 bases; unmatched bases: 11. The CDR3 runs 15 residues. The germline V gene has CDR1 MNHEY and CDR2 SMNVEV (reference sequence). DNA of the CDR3: TGTGCCAGCAGTTCCCTATTCACAGGGGACGATGAGCAGTTCTTC. As protein: CASSSLFTGDDEQFF.

The chain employs TRBV7-9 and TRBJ2-7; D not resolved. CDR3 length: 13 residues. Germline V gene data show CDR1 as SEHNR and CDR2 as FQNEAQ (reference sequence). The germline V and J ends were trimmed by 2 bases and 6 bases, with 11 bases remaining between them. The CDR3 is CASSLRVSGEQYF. The CDR3 DNA reads as TGTGCCAGCAGCTTACGCGTGTCGGGCGAGCAGTACTTC.

This chain uses TRBV7-9 with TRBJ2-3, with TRBD1 matching over 7 bases. There are 15 residues in the CDR3. Per the germline V gene, CDR1 is SEHNR and CDR2 is FQNEAQ (reference sequence). J was trimmed by 1 base and V by 4 bases; bases with no gene match: 5. The CDR3 DNA is TGTGCCAGCAGCTATAGGGACAGTCGCACAGATACGCAGTATTTT. Its translation: CASSYRDSRTDTQYF. Supplemented by reference TRBV7-9 and TRBJ2-3, the full variable domain reads DTGVSQNPRHKITKRGQNVTFRCDPISEHNRLYWYRQTLGQGPEFLTYFQNEAQLEKSRLLSDRFSAERPKGSFSTLEIQRTEQGDSAMYLCASSYRDSRTDTQYFGPGTRLTVL.

Details on this clone: A junction boundary mismatches the germline segment, possibly from a read error. CDR3 sequence: CASSPGTTEKLFF. In nucleotides, the CDR3 is TGTGCCAGCAGCCCCGGGACTACTGAAAAACTGTTTTTT. The V call is TRBV5-4, the J call TRBJ1-4, with a tentative D call TRBD1 (5 bases). CDR1 is SGHNT and CDR2 is YYREEE in the germline V gene (reference sequence). The CDR3 is made up of 13 amino acids.

The rearrangement joins TRBV4-1 to TRBJ2-3, with 12 bases that match TRBD2. The germline V gene encodes CDR1 MGHRA and CDR2 YSYEKL. The trim removed 4 bases at V and 3 bases at J, leaving 11 bases unmatched. The CDR3 spans 18 residues. The CDR3 DNA reads TGCGCCAGCAGCCGCCCTAGCGGGGGGGCCGGAGAAACAGATACGCAGTATTTT. Translated: CASSRPSGGAGETDTQYF.

The chain recombines TRBV6-5 with TRBJ1-5; D might be TRBD1 (5 bases). Trimming pared 6 bases from V and 0 bases from J, leaving 12 bases between. The CDR3 runs 15 residues. Germline loops: CDR1 MNHEY, CDR2 SVGAGI. The CDR3 DNA sequence: TGTGCCAGCAGGACCGGGGGGGATAGCAATCAGCCCCAGCATTTT. The encoded protein is CASRTGGDSNQPQHF.

The chain carries TRBV2 and TRBJ2-7; D is possibly TRBD2 (6 bases). The CDR3 extends over 15 amino acids. Germline CDR1 and CDR2: SNHLY and FYNNEI. The V end lost 5 bases, the J end lost 0 bases, and 14 bases lay between the germline ends. This chain's CDR3 is CASSSRGIISYEQYF. The CDR3 DNA reads TGTGCCAGCAGTAGTCGCGGGATTATCTCCTACGAGCAGTACTTC.

The rearrangement joins TRBV9 to TRBJ2-2, with 16 nucleotides matching TRBD2. The CDR3 covers 17 residues. The J segment lost 6 bases and the V segment lost 4 bases, leaving 6 bases of the junction unmatched. From germline, CDR1 is SGDLS and CDR2 YYNGEE. CDR3 sequence (DNA): TGTGCCAGCAGCCCCGGGACTAGCGGGAGGGGACCCGGGGAGCTGTTTTTT. It translates to CASSPGTSGRGPGELFF.

CDR3: CASSLAGNTIYF. The CDR3, as DNA: TGTGCCAGCAGCTTGGCAGGAAACACCATATATTTT. The chain joins TRBV5-4 to TRBJ1-3; D is undetermined. The length of the CDR3 is 12 residues. Per the germline V gene, CDR1 is SGHNT and CDR2 is YYREEE (reference sequence). Trimming shortened V by 0 bases and J by 4 bases, and 2 bases separated the two germline ends.

The chain is built from TRBV7-9 and TRBJ1-2; TRBD1 aligns across 7 bases. CDR1 and CDR2 from the germline V gene are SEHNR and FQNEAQ (reference sequence). The ends lost 4 bases at V and 3 bases at J; junction bases unmatched: 8. The length of the CDR3 is 15 residues. The CDR3 coding sequence is TGTGCCAGCAGCTACTCCGGGACAGAGTACTATGGCTACACCTTC. Residues: CASSYSGTEYYGYTF.

This chain uses TRBV11-2 with TRBJ2-1; 14 bases agree with TRBD2. This CDR3 spans 15 amino acids. The V segment lost 5 bases and the J segment 8 bases; nucleotides outside the gene matches: 5. Germline V lookup: CDR1 SGHAT, CDR2 FQNNGV. The CDR3: CASSPGTSGSYEQFF. DNA of the CDR3: TGTGCCAGCAGCCCCGGGACTAGCGGGAGCTATGAGCAGTTCTTC.

The V and J genes are TRBV18 and TRBJ1-2; TRBD1 might be the D (6 bases). Trimming cost V 3 bases and J 8 bases, with 10 bases left between them. This CDR3 contains 12 residues. Germline V gives CDR1 KGHSH, CDR2 LQKENI. Written as DNA, the CDR3 is TGTGCCAGCTCACCGGGGGGGCCCGGCTACACCTTC. Amino acids: CASSPGGPGYTF. The variable domain in full, with the rest retrieved from reference TRBV18 and TRBJ1-2, is NAGVMQNPRHLVRRRGQEARLRCSPMKGHSHVYWYRQLPEEGLKFMVYLQKENIIDESGMPKERFSAEFPKEGPSILRIQQVVRGDSAAYFCASSPGGPGYTFGSGTRLTVV.

V and J are TRBV4-1 and TRBJ2-1; 8 nucleotides align to TRBD2. The CDR3 is 15 residues long. Unmatched junction bases numbered 6, after V lost 2 bases and J lost 6 bases. In germline, CDR1 is MGHRA, CDR2 YSYEKL. Written as DNA, the CDR3 is TGCGCCAGCAGCCAACTGGGACTAGGCGTCAATGAGCAGTTCTTC. It is translated as CASSQLGLGVNEQFF.

This chain links TRBV19 with TRBJ1-2, with TRBD1 matching over 8 bases. Trimming removed 11 bases from V and 4 bases from J; junction bases left unmatched: 9. Germline V gene lookup returns CDR1 LNHDA and CDR2 SQIVND (reference sequence). The CDR3 totals 13 residues. CDR3 nucleotide sequence: TGTGCCGGGTCGGAGACAGGGGCCTATGGCTACACCTTC. Amino acid sequence: CAGSETGAYGYTF. Full variable domain (missing parts from reference TRBV19 and TRBJ1-2): DGGITQSPKYLFRKEGQNVTLSCEQNLNHDAMYWYRQDPGQGLRLIYYSQIVNDFQKGDIAEGYSVSREKKESFPLTVTSAQKNPTAFYLCAGSETGAYGYTFGSGTRLTVV.

CDR3 in amino acids: CASSQSAGNTIYF. The CDR3 bases are TGCGCCAGCAGCCAATCCGCTGGAAACACCATATATTTT. The chain uses TRBV4-3 and TRBJ1-3; no reliable D call. The germline gives CDR1 LGHNA, CDR2 YSLEER. CDR3 size: 13 residues. The V end lost 2 bases, the J end lost 2 bases, and 4 bases lay between the germline ends.

The chain couples TRBV6-5 to TRBJ1-1; the D gene is possibly TRBD1 (5 bases). The ends were cut back, 7 bases at V and 3 bases at J, with 9 bases in the middle. Looked up from germline, CDR1 is MNHEY and CDR2 is SVGAGI. This CDR3 contains 12 residues. The CDR3 DNA reads TGTGCCAGCACCGACAGAGACACTGAAGCTTTCTTT. Translated, it gives CASTDRDTEAFF.

The genes are TRBV10-3 and TRBJ2-1; TRBD2 matches 8 bases. CDR3 length: 15 residues. The V gene end was trimmed by 6 bases and the J gene end by 4 bases; junction bases not matched to a gene: 8. Germline V gene data show CDR1 as ENHRY and CDR2 as SYGVKD. The CDR3 is CAIRTSSGGYNEQFF. The CDR3 DNA is TGTGCCATCAGAACATCGAGCGGGGGTTACAATGAGCAGTTCTTC.

J is TRBJ1-4 and V is TRBV5-1, with 10 bases lining up with TRBD1. The CDR3 consists of 17 residues. Trimming cost V 4 bases and J 3 bases; bases outside gene matches: 9. Germline CDR1 SGHRS, CDR2 YFSETQ. CDR3 sequence (DNA): TGCGCCAGCAGCCCGGGACAGGGGAAGGGAGCTAATGAAAAACTGTTTTTT. Residues: CASSPGQGKGANEKLFF.

The rearrangement uses TRBV2 and TRBJ2-7; 10 nucleotides agree with TRBD1. This CDR3 is built from 15 residues. The germline V gene encodes CDR1 SNHLY and CDR2 FYNNEI. With 5 bases clipped from V and 2 bases from J, the junction kept 6 bases outside the gene matches. The CDR3 loop reads CASSTQGTGAYEQYF. CDR3 DNA sequence: TGTGCCAGCAGTACCCAGGGGACAGGGGCCTACGAGCAGTACTTC.

V gene TRBV19 combines with J gene TRBJ2-2; perhaps TRBD2 as D (5 bases). V was cut by 11 bases and J by 1 base, with 20 bases left in between. The CDR3 sequence is 16 residues long. Per germline, CDR1 LNHDA and CDR2 SQIVND (reference sequence). The CDR3 loop reads CASTPRGRGNTGELFF. In nucleotides, the CDR3 is TGTGCCTCTACTCCCCGCGGGCGCGGGAACACCGGGGAGCTGTTTTTT. Combining the CDR3 with reference TRBV19 and TRBJ2-2 gives the whole variable domain DGGITQSPKYLFRKEGQNVTLSCEQNLNHDAMYWYRQDPGQGLRLIYYSQIVNDFQKGDIAEGYSVSREKKESFPLTVTSAQKNPTAFYLCASTPRGRGNTGELFFGEGSRLTVL.

The chain has TRBV7-9 and TRBJ2-7; D is possibly TRBD2 (6 bases). V was trimmed by 5 bases and J by 0 bases, leaving 20 bases between them. Germline-derived CDR1 and CDR2 are SEHNR and FQNEAQ (reference sequence). This CDR3 is 17 amino acids long. DNA of the CDR3: TGTGCCAGCAGCCAGCCTGTAGGAGGGAGGAGCTCCTACGAGCAGTACTTC. Translating it yields CASSQPVGGRSSYEQYF. The full variable domain, its missing parts supplied by reference TRBV7-9 and TRBJ2-7, is DTGVSQNPRHKITKRGQNVTFRCDPISEHNRLYWYRQTLGQGPEFLTYFQNEAQLEKSRLLSDRFSAERPKGSFSTLEIQRTEQGDSAMYLCASSQPVGGRSSYEQYFGPGTRLTVT.

This chain joins TRBV27 and TRBJ1-2; D is uncertain. Trimming stripped 0 bases from V and 2 bases from J, with 7 bases between. Germline V gene lookup returns CDR1 MNHEY and CDR2 SMNVEV (reference sequence). The CDR3 length is 14 residues. CDR3 residues: CASSLSPPNYGYTF. Written as DNA, the CDR3 is TGTGCCAGCAGTTTATCCCCCCCGAACTATGGCTACACCTTC.

The V gene is TRBV13, the J gene TRBJ2-3; a possible D gene is TRBD1 (6 bases). CDR3 length: 17 amino acids. In germline, CDR1 is PRHDT, CDR2 FYEKMQ (reference sequence). The V end was cut by 5 bases, the J end by 2 bases, with 20 bases between. The chain's CDR3 is CASSPLARQVNTDTQYF. In nucleotides, the CDR3 is TGTGCCAGCAGCCCCCTCGCCCGACAGGTTAACACAGATACGCAGTATTTT.

The rearrangement uses TRBV28 and TRBJ2-1, with no clear D. This CDR3 is 13 amino acids long. Germline V CDR1 and CDR2: MDHEN, SYDVKM. V lost 7 bases and J lost 2, with 9 bases in between. The CDR3 protein is CASNPVPYNEQFF. Written as DNA, the CDR3 is TGTGCCAGCAACCCAGTTCCCTACAATGAGCAGTTCTTC. The variable domain in full, with the rest retrieved from reference TRBV28 and TRBJ2-1, is DVKVTQSSRYLVKRTGEKVFLECVQDMDHENMFWYRQDPGLGLRLIYFSYDVKMKEKGDIPEGYSVSREKKERFSLILESASTNQTSMYLCASNPVPYNEQFFGPGTRLTVL.

The chain recombines TRBV5-8 with TRBJ2-7; tentative D call: TRBD1 (6 bases). CDR3 size: 14 residues. Germline assignment: CDR1 SGHTS and CDR2 YDEGEE. V lost 0 bases, J lost 2 bases, and 9 bases lay in between. CDR3 sequence reads: CASSLVQGPYEQYF. The CDR3 DNA reads as TGTGCCAGCAGCTTGGTACAGGGTCCCTACGAGCAGTACTTC.

The J gene is TRBJ2-7, the V gene TRBV7-2, with 9 bases that match TRBD1. The CDR3 totals 14 residues. Trimming took 8 bases from V and 1 from J; bases not matched to a gene: 6. The germline V gene encodes CDR1 SGHTA and CDR2 FQGNSA. The CDR3 nucleotides are TGTGCCAGCGGGCCCGGGACAGGGTCCTACGAGCAGTACTTC. This sequence encodes CASGPGTGSYEQYF.

This chain uses TRBV25-1 with TRBJ2-5; D is unresolved. With 11 bases removed from V and 0 bases from J, the gap between germline ends came to 10 bases. Per the germline V gene, CDR1 is MGHDK and CDR2 is SYGVNS. CDR3 length equals 12 residues. The CDR3 here is CAPVRYQETQYF. The CDR3 coding sequence is TGTGCCCCCGTGAGGTACCAAGAGACCCAGTACTTC.